Each of the 31 T cell receptor beta chains below was sequenced from the same sample in a study of blood T cell repertoires in COVID-19. TCRdb keeps only in-frame clones here, not all; method: immunoSEQ multiplex PCR. The sample holds about 320,000 clones, about nine tenths seen once. Sequencing used PBMCs or T cells enriched from blood (not recorded which). The receptors originated from a man aged 55-75 years who had recovered from COVID-19.

The chain carries TRBV3-1 (or the pseudogene TRBV3-2) and TRBJ1-1; tentatively, D is TRBD1 (6 bases). Trimming shortened V by 1 base and J by 5 bases, and 11 bases separated the two germline ends. The CDR3 covers 14 residues. In germline, CDR1 is LGHDT, CDR2 YNNKEL (reference sequence). The CDR3 spells CASSQVVGATEAFF. CDR3 in DNA: TGTGCCAGCAGCCAAGTGGTGGGGGCGACTGAAGCTTTCTTT.

This chain connects TRBV30 to TRBJ1-2, with D tentatively TRBD1 (5 bases). Per the germline V gene, CDR1 is GTSNPN and CDR2 is SVGIG (reference sequence). This CDR3 is built from 13 residues. The ends were cut back, 3 bases at V and 8 bases at J, with 16 bases in the middle. The CDR3 reads CAWSPWGEGGYTF. The CDR3, as DNA: TGTGCCTGGAGCCCATGGGGGGAGGGAGGCTACACCTTC.

The V call is TRBV19, the J call TRBJ2-1; D not certain. Trimming removed 3 bases from V and 0 bases from J, with 18 bases in between. There are 18 residues in the CDR3. Germline CDR1 and CDR2: LNHDA and SQIVND (reference sequence). The CDR3 region is CASSIPRLSAASYNEQFF. The CDR3 nucleotides are TGTGCCAGTAGTATCCCACGACTGAGCGCAGCCTCCTACAATGAGCAGTTCTTC.

A single count supports this clone. The gene calls are TRBV6-2 or TRBV6-3 and TRBJ1-1; 12 bases agree with TRBD1. In germline, CDR1 is MNHEY, CDR2 SVGEGT. J lost 4 bases, V lost 6 bases, and 6 bases had no gene match. CDR3 length: 15 residues. The CDR3 DNA is TGTGCCAGCAGCGGGACAGGGGGCTTTAGCACTGAAGCTTTCTTT. Translated, it gives CASSGTGGFSTEAFF.

This CDR3 is CASSLGSKDEQYF. CDR3 DNA sequence: TGTGCCAGCAGCTTAGGGTCTAAAGACGAGCAGTACTTC. The chain carries TRBV7-2 and TRBJ2-7; D is uncertain. Germline CDR1 and CDR2: SGHTA and FQGNSA. This CDR3 is built from 13 residues. Trimming left V 1 base short and J 5 bases short, with 9 bases between.

The gene calls are TRBV2 and TRBJ2-1; 8 positions agree with TRBD1. This CDR3 is built from 15 residues. V dropped 6 bases and J dropped 7; count of bases not matched to a gene: 11. The germline gives CDR1 SNHLY, CDR2 FYNNEI. DNA of the CDR3: TGTGCCAGCAGGAAGGACAGGGCCGCCGAAAATGAGCAGTTCTTC. It encodes CASRKDRAAENEQFF.

The rearrangement uses TRBV6-5 and TRBJ2-1; tentative D call: TRBD2 (5 bases). Germline V gene data show CDR1 as MNHEY and CDR2 as SVGAGI. The ends were cut back, 10 bases at V and 7 bases at J, with 17 bases in the middle. The CDR3 sequence is 13 residues long. CDR3: CANRTTSTNEQFF. CDR3 nucleotides: TGTGCCAACAGAACAACTAGTACAAATGAGCAGTTCTTC.

A note on this clone: This same CDR3 is encoded by further DNA sequences in the sample. The CDR3 reads CASSSSTDTQYF. CDR3 sequence (DNA): TGTGCCAGCAGTTCGAGCACAGATACGCAGTATTTT. The chain has TRBV5-4 and TRBJ2-3, with no clear D. This CDR3 contains 12 residues. The V gene's germline CDR1 is SGHNT and CDR2 YYREEE (reference sequence). Trimming shortened V by 5 bases and J by 0 bases, and 4 bases separated the two germline ends.

This chain connects TRBV5-1 to TRBJ2-5, with 9 bases that match TRBD1. V lost 6 bases to trimming and J lost 4 bases; unmatched junction nucleotides: 7. Germline V gene lookup returns CDR1 SGHRS and CDR2 YFSETQ. The length of the CDR3 is 14 residues. CDR3 nucleotides: TGCGCCAGCACCGCGGGACAGGGCACAGAGACCCAGTACTTC. The encoded protein is CASTAGQGTETQYF.

The chain uses TRBV15 and TRBJ1-4, with 9 nucleotides matching TRBD1. Germline CDR1 is LNHNV and CDR2 is YYDKDF (reference sequence). The CDR3 spans 15 residues. Trimming removed 1 base from V and 5 bases from J; junction bases left unmatched: 2. This CDR3 reads CATSRGGTGNEKLFF. Here the CDR3 DNA reads TGTGCCACCAGCAGAGGAGGGACAGGGAATGAAAAACTGTTTTTT.

The CDR3, as DNA: TGCGCCAGCAGCCAACGGGGTGGTGAAAAACTGTTTTTT. This translates into CASSQRGGEKLFF. The gene calls are TRBV4-1 and TRBJ1-4; D gene uncertain. Germline CDR1 MGHRA, CDR2 YSYEKL. The CDR3 is made up of 13 amino acids. V was cut by 2 bases and J by 7 bases, with 8 bases left in between.

The chain combines TRBV19 with TRBJ2-4; 9 positions match TRBD1. CDR1 and CDR2 (germline): LNHDA, SQIVND (reference sequence). CDR3 length: 14 amino acids. J lost 9 bases, V lost 4 bases, and 7 bases had no gene match. The CDR3 reads CASSTGTGWGIQYF. The CDR3 DNA follows: TGTGCCAGTAGTACCGGGACAGGGTGGGGCATTCAGTACTTC.

This clone has just a few counts. The chain recombines TRBV4-3 with TRBJ1-2; D is unclear. V lost 0 bases to trimming and J lost 2 bases, with 10 bases between them. The CDR3 totals 15 residues. Germline CDR1 reads LGHNA; CDR2 reads YSLEER. This chain's CDR3 is CASSQDMAANYGYTF. The CDR3 bases are TGCGCCAGCAGCCAAGATATGGCAGCGAACTATGGCTACACCTTC.

CDR3 sequence (DNA): TGTGCCAGCAGGTCTACAGGGAAACAGACCCAGTACTTC. Translated, it gives CASRSTGKQTQYF. The gene calls are TRBV6-5 and TRBJ2-5, with D tentatively TRBD1 (6 bases). CDR1 and CDR2 from the germline V gene are MNHEY and SVGAGI. The ends were cut back, 6 bases at V and 6 bases at J, with 14 bases in the middle. This CDR3 has 13 amino acids.

This chain connects TRBV5-4 to TRBJ2-7, with 8 bases lining up with TRBD1. Germline CDR1 is SGHNT and CDR2 is YYREEE (reference sequence). Germline trimming cut 3 bases from V and 1 base from J; bases unmatched to any gene: 6. The CDR3 has 15 amino acids. CDR3 amino acids: CASSSARDRSYEQYF. The CDR3 DNA reads TGTGCCAGCAGCTCCGCCCGGGACAGGTCCTACGAGCAGTACTTC.

The rearrangement joins TRBV9 to TRBJ1-1; TRBD1 is a possible D gene (6 bases). CDR3 length: 14 residues. Trimming left V 5 bases short and J 2 bases short, with 13 bases between. Looked up from germline, CDR1 is SGDLS and CDR2 is YYNGEE. CDR3 sequence: CASSNGDINTEAFF. CDR3 bases: TGTGCCAGCAGTAACGGGGACATAAACACTGAAGCTTTCTTT.

The chain links TRBV12-3 or TRBV12-4 to TRBJ1-5; D gene ambiguous. This CDR3 contains 12 residues. V lost 5 bases to trimming and J lost 9 bases, with 11 bases between them. The CDR3: CASSPVSSPQHF. CDR3 DNA: TGTGCCAGCAGTCCGGTCTCATCGCCCCAGCATTTT.

The chain couples TRBV5-4 to TRBJ2-7, with TRBD2 matching 8 bases. Germline CDR1 reads SGHNT; CDR2 reads YYREEE (reference sequence). The V and J ends lost 3 bases and 4 bases, in that order; junction bases with no gene match: 9. The CDR3 consists of 15 residues. The CDR3 sequence: CASSSKSGSGYEQYF. The CDR3 DNA reads TGTGCCAGCAGCTCGAAAAGCGGGAGCGGGTACGAGCAGTACTTC. Filled out from reference TRBV5-4 and TRBJ2-7, the complete variable domain reads ETGVTQSPTHLIKTRGQQVTLRCSSQSGHNTVSWYQQALGQGPQFIFQYYREEENGRGNFPPRFSGLQFPNYSSELNVNALELDDSALYLCASSSKSGSGYEQYFGPGTRLTVT.

The chain carries TRBV27 and TRBJ1-3; 9 nucleotides align to TRBD1. Germline CDR1 is MNHEY and CDR2 is SMNVEV (reference sequence). The CDR3 extends over 16 amino acids. The J segment lost 0 bases and the V segment lost 2 bases, leaving 2 bases of the junction unmatched. DNA for the CDR3: TGTGCCAGCAGTTTAGGGACAGGGAGCTCTGGAAACACCATATATTTT. This encodes CASSLGTGSSGNTIYF.

The chain joins TRBV4-3 to TRBJ1-6; the match to TRBD1 covers 10 bases. CDR1 and CDR2 from the germline V gene are LGHNA and YSLEER. The CDR3 spans 15 residues. Losses at the gene ends were 4 bases for V and 8 bases for J; bases not matched to a gene: 5. The CDR3 loop reads CASSPRDRGDSPLHF. As DNA, the CDR3 is TGCGCCAGCAGCCCCCGGGACAGGGGTGATTCACCCCTCCACTTT.

Only one count was recorded for this clone. This chain links TRBV5-4 with TRBJ1-2; D may be TRBD1 (5 bases). Between the trimmed V and J ends, which lost 4 bases and 5 bases, there was a span of 24 bases. CDR1 SGHNT and CDR2 YYREEE come from the germline V gene (reference sequence). The CDR3 has 17 residues. CDR3 DNA: TGTGCCAGCAGCCCCGAGGTGGCACACCTTCGGGGGTATGGCTACACCTTC. Translated, it gives CASSPEVAHLRGYGYTF.

This rearrangement joins TRBV6-4 to TRBJ2-7; maybe TRBD2 (5 bases). With 4 bases removed from V and 3 bases from J, the gap between germline ends came to 10 bases. Germline assignment: CDR1 MRHNA and CDR2 SNTAGT. The CDR3 sequence is 13 residues long. The CDR3 loop reads CASSVDAGYEQYF. CDR3 coding DNA: TGTGCCAGCAGTGTTGACGCGGGCTACGAGCAGTACTTC.

The CDR3 region has the DNA TGTGCCAGCAGCTTAGAAACTAGCGTGTTGGGAGATACGCAGTATTTT. The encoded protein is CASSLETSVLGDTQYF. The chain carries TRBV7-9 and TRBJ2-3; TRBD2 aligns across 7 bases. The V gene end was trimmed by 1 base and the J gene end by 5 bases; junction bases not matched to a gene: 9. Germline assignment: CDR1 SEHNR and CDR2 FQNEAQ (reference sequence). The CDR3 loop spans 16 amino acids.

The rearrangement joins TRBV10-3 to TRBJ2-3, with D hard to call. In germline, CDR1 is ENHRY, CDR2 SYGVKD. Trimming shortened V by 0 bases and J by 5 bases, and 21 bases separated the two germline ends. The CDR3 spans 18 residues. This CDR3 reads CAISESVSQTLLGDTQYF. The CDR3 DNA is TGTGCCATCAGTGAGTCAGTGTCACAGACCCTCCTCGGAGATACGCAGTATTTT.

This chain joins TRBV3-1 (or the pseudogene TRBV3-2) and TRBJ1-1; D possibly corresponds to TRBD1 (6 bases). CDR3 length equals 14 residues. In germline, CDR1 is LGHDT, CDR2 YNNKEL (reference sequence). Between the trimmed V and J ends, which lost 0 bases and 2 bases, there was a span of 7 bases. In DNA form, the CDR3 reads TGTGCCAGCAGCCAAGAAGGGGGAAACACTGAAGCTTTCTTT. This encodes CASSQEGGNTEAFF.

V usage is TRBV19 and J usage is TRBJ1-2; D is undetermined. The germline V gene has CDR1 LNHDA and CDR2 SQIVND (reference sequence). This CDR3 has 14 residues. The V gene lost 1 base and the J gene lost 5 bases, with 11 bases spanning the gap. The chain's CDR3 is CASSIGSWEYGYTF. The DNA for the CDR3 is TGTGCCAGTAGTATAGGGTCCTGGGAGTATGGCTACACCTTC.

The J gene is TRBJ2-3, the V gene TRBV12-3 or TRBV12-4, with TRBD2 matching over 8 bases. V lost 5 bases and J lost 4; bases outside the gene matches: 2. This CDR3 contains 13 residues. The CDR3 sequence: CASSRTSPDTQYF. The CDR3 nucleotides are TGTGCCAGCAGTCGGACTAGCCCAGATACGCAGTATTTT.

This chain's CDR3 is CAWGGWTANEKLFF. DNA of the CDR3: TGTGCCTGGGGGGGGTGGACAGCTAATGAAAAACTGTTTTTT. J is TRBJ1-4 and V is TRBV30; possible D gene TRBD1, 6 bases. CDR3 length: 14 residues. Per germline, CDR1 GTSNPN and CDR2 SVGIG (reference sequence). The V and J ends lost 5 bases and 3 bases respectively, with 13 bases between them.

The J gene is TRBJ1-1, the V gene TRBV10-3; D is possibly TRBD1 (6 bases). CDR1 is ENHRY and CDR2 is SYGVKD in the germline V gene. V shed 10 bases and J shed 4 bases, with 16 bases lying between them. The CDR3 covers 13 residues. The CDR3 bases are TGTGCCACGCGGACAGCGTACAGCACTGAAGCTTTCTTT. Translated: CATRTAYSTEAFF.

The V and J genes are TRBV27 and TRBJ1-1, with 9 nucleotides matching TRBD1. The length of the CDR3 is 15 residues. The V gene end was trimmed by 5 bases and the J gene end by 7 bases; junction bases not matched to a gene: 11. The germline CDR1 and CDR2 sequences are MNHEY and SMNVEV (reference sequence). CDR3 DNA sequence: TGTGCCAGCAGTCGGCCGGGACAGGGACAATTTGAAGCTTTCTTT. Translating gives CASSRPGQGQFEAFF.

In this sample, this clone turned up a few times. The gene calls are TRBV7-3 and TRBJ1-4; D not resolved. Trimming removed 2 bases at V and 9 bases at J, with 10 bases between. From germline, CDR1 is SGHTA and CDR2 FQGTGA. CDR3 length: 13 amino acids. CDR3 protein: CASSLSEGKKLFF. CDR3 DNA sequence: TGTGCCAGCAGCTTATCGGAGGGAAAAAAACTGTTTTTT.